This TCR beta chain was recorded in a study of blood T cells in healthy people across ages. Notes on the study in general: Measured against age, TCR beta diversity per million T cells decreased in a roughly linear manner. A strong correlation between TCR beta diversity and naive T cell percentage was seen.

Primed by a sample-barcoded 5' primer and a J-beta primer mix, a second PCR proceeded for 7 to 11 cycles. Individual samples furnished no less than 2.5 million CDR3-containing paired-end reads apiece. TCRdb called the 5' RACE reads again in MiXCR, with one record for every CDR3 protein. There are around 1.1 million distinct CDR3 sequences in the sample; more than 30% occur only once, and around 13% lies in the top ten. Notes on this clonotype: The antigen remains unidentified.

Per germline, CDR1 LNHDA and CDR2 SQIVND (reference sequence). The CDR3 has 14 amino acids. V shed 8 bases, J shed 2 bases, and the junction held 7 bases outside the gene matches. The sample, 9 to 10 milliliters of peripheral blood, was drawn from each donor. The sequence came from a man aged 18 to 35 in good health. The chain employs TRBV19 and TRBJ2-3; 7 bases are a match to TRBD2. The material sequenced was blood. The CDR3 spells CASRDGTTTDTQYF. As DNA, the CDR3 is TGTGCCAGTCGGGACGGGACTACCACAGATACGCAGTATTTT. Complete variable domain (other parts from reference TRBV19 and TRBJ2-3): DGGITQSPKYLFRKEGQNVTLSCEQNLNHDAMYWYRQDPGQGLRLIYYSQIVNDFQKGDIAEGYSVSREKKESFPLTVTSAQKNPTAFYLCASRDGTTTDTQYFGPGTRLTVL.